This T cell receptor beta chain was profiled in a study of CD8 T cells in Susac syndrome. Findings and limits, study-wide: Susac-specific public clones found in total CD8+ repertoires numbered 15 to 20, and those in CD8+ TEMRA repertoires numbered about five.

As concerns this clonotype: Its target is not known.

The V and J ends lost 7 bases and 2 bases respectively, with 11 bases between them. From germline, CDR1 is SQVTM and CDR2 ANQGSEA. There are 12 residues in the CDR3. Peripheral blood CD8+ and CD4+ T cells were profiled by TCR beta sequencing. Random hexamers were used to reverse transcribe 0.5 to 1 ug of RNA. TCRdb used MiXCR to reprocess the immunoSEQ multiplex PCR reads, holding one entry per CDR3 protein. The sample lists approximately 49,000 distinct CDR3 sequences; more than 85% were seen once. The TCR sequence derives from a human donor with Susac syndrome. The specimen was CD8+ T cells from PBMCs. The rearrangement uses TRBV29-1 and TRBJ1-2; D possibly corresponds to TRBD1 (5 bases). CDR3 sequence: CSAVTANYGYTF. CDR3 sequence (DNA): TGCAGCGCTGTGACAGCCAACTATGGCTACACCTTC.